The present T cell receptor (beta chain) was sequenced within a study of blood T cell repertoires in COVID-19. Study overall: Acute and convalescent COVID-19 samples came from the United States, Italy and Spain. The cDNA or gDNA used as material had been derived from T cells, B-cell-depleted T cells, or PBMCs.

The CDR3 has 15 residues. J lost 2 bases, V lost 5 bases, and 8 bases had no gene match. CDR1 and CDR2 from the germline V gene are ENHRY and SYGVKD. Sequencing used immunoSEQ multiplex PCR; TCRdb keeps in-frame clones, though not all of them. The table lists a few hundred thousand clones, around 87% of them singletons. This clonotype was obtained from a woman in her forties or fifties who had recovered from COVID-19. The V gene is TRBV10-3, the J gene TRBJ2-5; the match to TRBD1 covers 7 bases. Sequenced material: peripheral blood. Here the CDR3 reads CAISQGVGQQETQYF. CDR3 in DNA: TGTGCCATCAGTCAGGGGGTGGGCCAGCAAGAGACCCAGTACTTC.